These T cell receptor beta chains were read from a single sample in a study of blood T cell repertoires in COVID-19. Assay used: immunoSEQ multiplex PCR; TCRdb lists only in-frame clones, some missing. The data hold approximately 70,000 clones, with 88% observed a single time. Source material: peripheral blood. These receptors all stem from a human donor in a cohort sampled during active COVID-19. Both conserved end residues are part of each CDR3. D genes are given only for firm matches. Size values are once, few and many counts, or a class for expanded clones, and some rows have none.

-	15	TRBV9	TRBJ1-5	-	TGTGCCAGCAGCGTAGACGCAGGAAGTAGACAGCCCCAGCATTTT	CASSVDAGSRQPQHF
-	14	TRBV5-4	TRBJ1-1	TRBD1	TGTGCCAGCAGCTTGGAGACAGGGGGAACTGAAGCTTTCTTT	CASSLETGGTEAFF
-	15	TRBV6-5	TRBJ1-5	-	TGTGCCAGCAGTTACTCGCGGGGGATTTCACAGCCCCAGCATTTT	CASSYSRGISQPQHF
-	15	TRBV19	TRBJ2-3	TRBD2	TGTGCCAGTAGTATCGTACTAGCGGGAGCAGATACGCAGTATTTT	CASSIVLAGADTQYF
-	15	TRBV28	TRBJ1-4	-	TGTGCCAGCAGTTCCCAGACTATACCTAATGAAAAACTGTTTTTT	CASSSQTIPNEKLFF
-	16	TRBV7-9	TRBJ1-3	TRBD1	TGTGCCAGCAGACGGACGACAGGGGAAGGTGGAAACACCATATATTTT	CASRRTTGEGGNTIYF
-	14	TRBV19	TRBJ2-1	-	TGTGCCAGTAGTGTTACACCCTCTTACAATGAGCAGTTCTTC	CASSVTPSYNEQFF
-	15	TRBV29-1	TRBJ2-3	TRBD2	TGCAGCGTTGAATCGAGCGGGGGGGGCGAAGATACGCAGTATTTT	CSVESSGGGEDTQYF
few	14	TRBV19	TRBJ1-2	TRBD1	TGTGCCAGTAGCAGACAGGGTGGCTCCTATGGCTACACCTTC	CASSRQGGSYGYTF
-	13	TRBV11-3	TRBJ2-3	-	TGTGCCAGCAGCAAGGGGGGCACAGATACGCAGTATTTT	CASSKGGTDTQYF
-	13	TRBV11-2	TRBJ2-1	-	TGTGCCAGCAGCTTAGAACAGAACAATGAGCAGTTCTTC	CASSLEQNNEQFF
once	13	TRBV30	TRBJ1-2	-	TGTGCCTGGAGTGGGACAGCGAACTATGGCTACACCTTC	CAWSGTANYGYTF
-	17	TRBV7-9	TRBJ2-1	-	TGTGCCAGCAGCTTGTTCGGGGGTATGAGTTCCTACAATGAGCAGTTCTTC	CASSLFGGMSSYNEQFF
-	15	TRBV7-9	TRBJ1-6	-	TGTGCCAGCAGCTTAGCGTCGGACAGAAATTCACCCCTCCACTTT	CASSLASDRNSPLHF
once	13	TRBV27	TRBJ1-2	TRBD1	TGTGCCAGCAGGGACAGGAACACGATTGGCTACACCTTC	CASRDRNTIGYTF
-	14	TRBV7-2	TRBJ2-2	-	TGTGCCAGCAGCTTAGCGTCTAGCGCCGGGGAGCTGTTTTTT	CASSLASSAGELFF
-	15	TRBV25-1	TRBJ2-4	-	TGTGCCAGCAGTGAATACGTGGACAGTAAAAACATTCAGTACTTC	CASSEYVDSKNIQYF
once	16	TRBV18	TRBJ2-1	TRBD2	TGTGCCAGCTCACCAACACTAGCGGCGACCGACAATGAGCAGTTCTTC	CASSPTLAATDNEQFF
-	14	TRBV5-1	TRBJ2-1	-	TGCGCCAGCAGCTTGTTACAGGGAGGGGATGAGCAGTTCTTC	CASSLLQGGDEQFF
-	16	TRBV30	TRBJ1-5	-	TGTGCCTGGAGTGTGGAGGCAGGGGTTAGCAATCAGCCCCAGCATTTT	CAWSVEAGVSNQPQHF
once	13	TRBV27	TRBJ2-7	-	TGTGCCAGCAGTTCAGGCACTTACTACGAGCAGTACTTC	CASSSGTYYEQYF
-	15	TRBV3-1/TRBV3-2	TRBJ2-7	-	TGTGCCAGCAGCCCTCCCGGGACACCCCCCCACGAGCAGTACTTC	CASSPPGTPPHEQYF
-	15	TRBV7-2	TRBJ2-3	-	TGTGCCAGCAGCCCCGGGCGGGACTGGGGAGATACGCAGTATTTT	CASSPGRDWGDTQYF
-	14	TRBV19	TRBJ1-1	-	TGTGCCAGTAGTCTTCAGTCCCAGAACACTGAAGCTTTCTTT	CASSLQSQNTEAFF
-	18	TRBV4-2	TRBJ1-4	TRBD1	TGTGCCAGCAGCCAGGCCGTAACCGGGACAGGGGGCGGTGAAAAACTGTTTTTT	CASSQAVTGTGGGEKLFF
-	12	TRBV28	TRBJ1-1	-	TGTGCCAGCAGTCCAGGGTACACTGAAGCTTTCTTT	CASSPGYTEAFF
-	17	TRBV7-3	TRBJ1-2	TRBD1	TGTGCCAGCAGCCCCAACCGGACAGGGCCCCCTTCGTATGGCTACACCTTC	CASSPNRTGPPSYGYTF
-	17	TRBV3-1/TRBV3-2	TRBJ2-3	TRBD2	TGTGCCAGCAGCCAAGATTGGGCGGGAGGGATTGGAGATACGCAGTATTTT	CASSQDWAGGIGDTQYF
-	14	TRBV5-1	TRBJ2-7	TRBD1	TGCGCCAGCAGCTTACAGGGGGAAGTGTACGAGCAGTACTTC	CASSLQGEVYEQYF
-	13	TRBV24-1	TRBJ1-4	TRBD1	TGTGCCACCAGTGGGCAGGGGGATGAAAAACTGTTTTTT	CATSGQGDEKLFF
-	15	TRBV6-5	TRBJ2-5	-	TGTGCCAGCAGTTACCAGCTAGGGGGATTTGAGACCCAGTACTTC	CASSYQLGGFETQYF
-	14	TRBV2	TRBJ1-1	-	TGTGCCAGCAGTGTTCCGGGGGTTCCCGCTGAAGCTTTCTTT	CASSVPGVPAEAFF
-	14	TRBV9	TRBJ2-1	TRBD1	TGTGCCAGCAGCGTAGTTCAGGGGGCTCATGAGCAGTTCTTC	CASSVVQGAHEQFF
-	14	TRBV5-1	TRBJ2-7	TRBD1	TGCGCCAGCAGCAGGACAGGGAAGGGCTACGAGCAGTACTTC	CASSRTGKGYEQYF
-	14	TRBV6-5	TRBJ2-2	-	TGTGCCAGCAGTTTCAAACAGGGATCCGGGGAGCTGTTTTTT	CASSFKQGSGELFF
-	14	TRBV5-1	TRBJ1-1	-	TGCGCCAGCAGCTCGTATGGGGAGTCCACTGAAGCTTTCTTT	CASSSYGESTEAFF
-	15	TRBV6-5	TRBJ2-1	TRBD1	TGTGCCAGCAGTTTGGACAGGGTTTCATACAATGAGCAGTTCTTC	CASSLDRVSYNEQFF
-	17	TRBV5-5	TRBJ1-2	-	TGTGCCAGCACCCATTTATCAGCGGCCTTGGCTAACTATGGCTACACCTTC	CASTHLSAALANYGYTF
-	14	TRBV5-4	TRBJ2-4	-	TGTGCCAGCAGTCTGTCTGGGGCCCATGACATTCAGTACTTC	CASSLSGAHDIQYF
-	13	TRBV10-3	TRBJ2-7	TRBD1	TGTGCCATCACCCGGGACAGTCCCTACGAGCAGTACTTC	CAITRDSPYEQYF
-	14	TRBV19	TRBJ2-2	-	TGTGCCAGTAGTACCAAAGCTAGCACCGGGGAGCTGTTTTTT	CASSTKASTGELFF
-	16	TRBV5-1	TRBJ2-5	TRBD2	TGCGCCAGCAGCTTGCCTAGCGGGGGGTACCAAGAGACCCAGTACTTC	CASSLPSGGYQETQYF
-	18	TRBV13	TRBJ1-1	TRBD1	TGTGCCAGCAGCTTAGAGGCAGGGGGCCGGAATATGAACACTGAAGCTTTCTTT	CASSLEAGGRNMNTEAFF
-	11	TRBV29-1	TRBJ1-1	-	TGCAGCGTTCCTTCGAGTGGTGAAGCTTTCTTT	CSVPSSGEAFF
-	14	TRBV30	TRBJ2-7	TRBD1	TGTGCCTGTTTAAAATGGAGACAGGGAGCCGAGCAGTACTTC	CACLKWRQGAEQYF
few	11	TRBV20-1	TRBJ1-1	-	TGCAGTGCTAGGGAGTCCACTGAAGCTTTCTTT	CSARESTEAFF
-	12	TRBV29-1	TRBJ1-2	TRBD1	TGCAGCGCAAGGACAGGGAACTATGGCTACACCTTC	CSARTGNYGYTF
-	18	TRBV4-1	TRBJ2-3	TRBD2	TGCGCCAGCAGCGGGAAGGCGGGGGGGCCTAGAAGATCTGATACGCAGTATTTT	CASSGKAGGPRRSDTQYF
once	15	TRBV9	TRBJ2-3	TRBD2	TGTGCCAGCAGCGTAGTAGCGGGGTACACAGATACGCAGTATTTT	CASSVVAGYTDTQYF
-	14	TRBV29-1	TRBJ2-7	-	TGCAGCGTCATGACAGGTCAGAGCTCCTACGAGCAGTACTTC	CSVMTGQSSYEQYF
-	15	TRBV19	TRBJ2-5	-	TGTGCCAGTAGCACCCACAGGGCCCCTGTAGAGACCCAGTACTTC	CASSTHRAPVETQYF
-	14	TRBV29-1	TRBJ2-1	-	TGCAGCGTGACAGCAAGCGGGCGAGCCAATGAGCAGTTCTTC	CSVTASGRANEQFF
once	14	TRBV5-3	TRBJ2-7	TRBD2	TGTGCCAGAAGCCCCAGTAGCGGGCACTACGAGCAGTACTTC	CARSPSSGHYEQYF
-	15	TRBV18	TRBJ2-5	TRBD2	TGTGCCAGCCGCACTAGCGGGACCCTCCAAGAGACCCAGTACTTC	CASRTSGTLQETQYF
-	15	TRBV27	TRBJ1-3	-	TGTGCCAGCAGTTTTTCTCAGGGAGGTGGAAACACCATATATTTT	CASSFSQGGGNTIYF
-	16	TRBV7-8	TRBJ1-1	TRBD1	TGTGCCAGCAGCCGAGACCCACAGGGGGTGGGCACTGAAGCTTTCTTT	CASSRDPQGVGTEAFF
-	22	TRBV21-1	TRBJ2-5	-	TGTGCCAGCACCAAAGGGTCAACCAAGACAGGGGGAAGTTTACCGGATCAAGAGACCCAGTACTTC	CASTKGSTKTGGSLPDQETQYF
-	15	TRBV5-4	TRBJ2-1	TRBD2	TGTGCCAGCAGGCGGGAGGCGGCTGACTACAATGAGCAGTTCTTC	CASRREAADYNEQFF
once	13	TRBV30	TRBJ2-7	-	TGTGCCTGGAGTAGTTTCACAGCCTACGAGCAGTACTTC	CAWSSFTAYEQYF
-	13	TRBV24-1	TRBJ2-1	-	TGTGCCACCAGTGATTTGCTGGTGGCTCCTTTATTCTTC	CATSDLLVAPLFF